What follows is one TCR beta chain and its context. Its cognate antigen is unknown. This specimen comes from a study of cytomegalovirus exposure and HLA in healthy donors. Findings and limits, study-wide: In a later analysis, most CMV-associated TCR beta chains appeared HLA-restricted. CMV antigen specificity of a few CMV-associated chains was confirmed in vitro.

PCR used 60 Vbeta primers and 13 Jbeta primers. Here immunoSEQ multiplex PCR was the method, and the copy in TCRdb shows in-frame clones only, minus some. The specimen's table records approximately 110,000 clones. The V end lost 0 bases, the J end lost 3 bases, and 16 bases lay between the germline ends. This CDR3 spans 17 amino acids. CDR1 is MNHNS, CDR2 SASEGT, per germline. Specimen: PBMCs. This TCR came from a young man in good health and CMV-seronegative. The genes are TRBV6-1 and TRBJ2-3; D remains ambiguous. CDR3 in DNA: TGTGCCAGCAGTGAAGCCCCGGGTGTGGCGTCGACAGATACGCAGTATTTT. Its protein product is CASSEAPGVASTDTQYF.